One sample yielded the 17 T cell receptor beta chains listed below, sequenced in a study of T-cell reconstitution after alpha-beta-depleted transplantation in children. Library preparation (for TCRbeta) was performed with unique molecular identifiers. TCRdb passed the PCR reads through MiXCR, listing each CDR3 protein once. This table has approximately 590,000 distinct CDR3 sequences, 8% to 11% appearing once. The sample was PBMCs from the stem cell graft donor, taken from the stem cell graft. Receptors were obtained from a human donor who donated a stem cell graft to a child with acute myeloid leukemia.

The chain employs TRBV27 and TRBJ2-2, with 9 bases identical to TRBD1. J gave up 6 bases and V 7 bases, and 9 bases lay outside the gene matches. This CDR3 is built from 15 residues. Germline lookup yields CDR1 MNHEY and CDR2 SMNVEV (reference sequence). The chain's CDR3 is CASTRTGEIAGELFF. The CDR3 DNA reads as TGTGCCAGCACCCGGACAGGGGAAATAGCCGGGGAGCTGTTTTTT.

The genes are TRBV28 and TRBJ2-3, with TRBD2 as a possible D gene (5 bases). The germline gives CDR1 MDHEN, CDR2 SYDVKM. The V gene lost 8 bases and the J gene lost 2 bases, with 17 bases spanning the gap. The CDR3 spans 15 residues. CDR3 nucleotide sequence: TGTGCCAGCCCACCAATTGCGGGCCTCACAGATACGCAGTATTTT. Protein sequence: CASPPIAGLTDTQYF.

The chain carries TRBV19 and TRBJ2-7, with 7 bases identical to TRBD2. The CDR3 covers 16 residues. CDR1 is LNHDA and CDR2 is SQIVND in the germline V gene (reference sequence). J was trimmed by 2 bases and V by 2 bases; bases with no gene match: 9. CDR3 region: CASSITGGPSAYEQYF. DNA of the CDR3: TGTGCCAGTAGTATAACGGGGGGACCCAGCGCCTACGAGCAGTACTTC.

V gene TRBV20-1 combines with J gene TRBJ2-1; 15 nucleotides match TRBD2. Germline V gene sequence: CDR1 DFQATT, CDR2 SNEGSKA (reference sequence). Trimming cost V 6 bases and J 0 bases; bases outside gene matches: 9. The CDR3 has 18 residues. In DNA form, the CDR3 reads TGCAGTGCCCCTGGACTAGCGGGAGGGATAAGCTCCTACAATGAGCAGTTCTTC. It encodes CSAPGLAGGISSYNEQFF.

This clonotype was seen repeatedly, ten times or more. The V and J genes are TRBV12-3 or TRBV12-4 and TRBJ2-7, with unresolved D. Trimming took 1 base from V and 7 from J, leaving 5 bases between them. The CDR3 contains 11 residues. The CDR3 reads CASSLVWEQYF. DNA for the CDR3: TGTGCCAGCAGTTTAGTTTGGGAGCAGTACTTC.

This clonotype appeared many times. The chain recombines TRBV29-1 with TRBJ2-7, with 10 bases fitting TRBD1. The CDR3 runs 14 residues. V lost 6 bases, J lost 4 bases, and 9 bases stayed unmatched. Germline V gene data show CDR1 as SQVTM and CDR2 as ANQGSEA. In DNA, the CDR3 is TGCAGCGTGAGAGGACAGGGGGTCGTATACGAGCAGTACTTC. Its translation is CSVRGQGVVYEQYF.

In this sample, this clonotype turned up many times. The chain recombines TRBV7-2 with TRBJ2-1, with a tentative D call TRBD2 (7 bases). The ends were cut back, 1 base at V and 7 bases at J, with 20 bases in the middle. Germline values: CDR1 SGHTA, CDR2 FQGNSA. The CDR3 has 17 amino acids. The CDR3 spells CASSLVRGLAERNEQFF. DNA of the CDR3: TGTGCCAGCAGCTTAGTTCGGGGGCTAGCGGAGCGTAATGAGCAGTTCTTC.

The chain is built from TRBV3-1 and TRBJ2-7; 8 bases are shared with TRBD2. Matching the DNA end better, TRBJ2-1 makes the J call doubtful. The CDR3 contains 16 residues. Germline V gives CDR1 LGHDT, CDR2 YNNKEL (reference sequence). CDR3 coding DNA: TGTGCCAGCAGCCAACAACCCGGGAGGGTATCCTACGAGCAGTTCTTC. Protein product: CASSQQPGRVSYEQFF.

This clonotype was picked up a small number of times. The chain uses TRBV20-1 and TRBJ2-5, with D possibly TRBD1 on 5 matching bases. V was shortened by 0 bases and J by 2 bases, with 10 bases between the two germline ends. Germline CDR1 DFQATT, CDR2 SNEGSKA (reference sequence). The CDR3 extends over 14 amino acids. As DNA, the CDR3 is TGCAGTGCTAGAGATAGCAGGGATCAAGAGACCCAGTACTTC. Its protein is CSARDSRDQETQYF.

This clonotype was recorded a few times. This chain links TRBV6-4 with TRBJ2-3; the D gene is possibly TRBD1 (6 bases). The V gene lost 8 bases and the J gene lost 3 bases, with 24 bases spanning the gap. Germline lookup yields CDR1 MRHNA and CDR2 SNTAGT. CDR3 length: 17 residues. The CDR3 loop reads CASPGVDPDSPTDTQYF. The DNA for the CDR3 is TGTGCCAGCCCTGGAGTCGACCCGGACAGCCCTACAGATACGCAGTATTTT.

This chain links TRBV5-1 with TRBJ2-2; TRBD2 matches at 7 bases. This CDR3 contains 14 residues. Germline CDR1 and CDR2: SGHRS and YFSETQ. The V and J ends lost 4 bases and 3 bases, in that order; junction bases with no gene match: 3. The CDR3 reads CASSSGTYTGELFF. Written as DNA, the CDR3 is TGCGCCAGCAGCAGCGGGACCTACACCGGGGAGCTGTTTTTT. The whole variable domain, remainder taken from reference TRBV5-1 and TRBJ2-2, is KAGVTQTPRYLIKTRGQQVTLSCSPISGHRSVSWYQQTPGQGLQFLFEYFSETQRNKGNFPGRFSGRQFSNSRSEMNVSTLELGDSALYLCASSSGTYTGELFFGEGSRLTVL.

This clonotype was observed a handful of times. This chain connects TRBV5-1 to TRBJ2-1, with 12 bases lining up with TRBD2. The CDR3 has 13 residues. Germline trimming cut 1 base from V and 15 bases from J; bases unmatched to any gene: 5. Per germline, CDR1 SGHRS and CDR2 YFSETQ. CDR3 sequence (DNA): TGCGCCAGCAGCTTGCTAGCGGGAGGGCCGATGTTCTTC. The encoded protein is CASSLLAGGPMFF.

This clonotype was seen only a few times. The chain has TRBV2 and TRBJ2-1; weak D call: TRBD1 (6 bases). This CDR3 spans 16 amino acids. The germline V gene encodes CDR1 SNHLY and CDR2 FYNNEI. Trimming removed 2 bases from V and 4 bases from J, with 15 bases in between. The DNA of the CDR3 is TGTGCCAGCAGTGAATCTATAGGGCAGGGGTACAATGAGCAGTTCTTC. Its translation: CASSESIGQGYNEQFF. The full variable domain, its missing parts supplied by reference TRBV2 and TRBJ2-1, is EPEVTQTPSHQVTQMGQEVILRCVPISNHLYFYWYRQILGQKVEFLVSFYNNEISEKSEIFDDQFSVERPDGSNFTLKIRSTKLEDSAMYFCASSESIGQGYNEQFFGPGTRLTVL.

Ten or more counts support this clonotype. The gene calls are TRBV7-2 and TRBJ2-7; TRBD1 might be the D (5 bases). In germline, CDR1 is SGHTA, CDR2 FQGNSA. This CDR3 spans 14 amino acids. With 1 base removed from V and 6 bases from J, the gap between germline ends came to 13 bases. CDR3: CASSLGPFGAEQYF. CDR3 bases: TGTGCCAGCAGCTTAGGCCCCTTTGGGGCCGAGCAGTACTTC.

The J gene is TRBJ2-1, the V gene TRBV10-3, with D perhaps matching TRBD2 (5 bases). The CDR3 has 16 residues. V lost 0 bases to trimming and J lost 4 bases, with 13 bases between them. Germline V lookup: CDR1 ENHRY, CDR2 SYGVKD. CDR3 protein: CAISESEMTTYNEQFF. The CDR3 DNA follows: TGTGCCATCAGTGAGTCAGAGATGACTACTTACAATGAGCAGTTCTTC.

This chain connects TRBV10-3 to TRBJ2-7, with D perhaps matching TRBD1 or TRBD2 (6 bases each). The CDR3 has 14 residues. In germline, CDR1 is ENHRY, CDR2 SYGVKD. V was shortened by 6 bases and J by 3 bases, with 15 bases between the two germline ends. The CDR3 sequence is CAISRRGESYEQYF. The CDR3, as DNA: TGTGCCATCAGCCGTAGGGGGGAGAGCTACGAGCAGTACTTC.

The J gene is TRBJ2-2, the V gene TRBV18; 11 bases agree with TRBD1. Germline V gene sequence: CDR1 KGHSH, CDR2 LQKENI. V shed 5 bases, J shed 6 bases, and the junction held 14 bases outside the gene matches. CDR3 length equals 18 residues. The CDR3 sequence is CASSSLPGQGAAAGELFF. The CDR3 DNA sequence: TGTGCCAGCTCAAGTCTCCCAGGACAGGGGGCCGCGGCCGGGGAGCTGTTTTTT.